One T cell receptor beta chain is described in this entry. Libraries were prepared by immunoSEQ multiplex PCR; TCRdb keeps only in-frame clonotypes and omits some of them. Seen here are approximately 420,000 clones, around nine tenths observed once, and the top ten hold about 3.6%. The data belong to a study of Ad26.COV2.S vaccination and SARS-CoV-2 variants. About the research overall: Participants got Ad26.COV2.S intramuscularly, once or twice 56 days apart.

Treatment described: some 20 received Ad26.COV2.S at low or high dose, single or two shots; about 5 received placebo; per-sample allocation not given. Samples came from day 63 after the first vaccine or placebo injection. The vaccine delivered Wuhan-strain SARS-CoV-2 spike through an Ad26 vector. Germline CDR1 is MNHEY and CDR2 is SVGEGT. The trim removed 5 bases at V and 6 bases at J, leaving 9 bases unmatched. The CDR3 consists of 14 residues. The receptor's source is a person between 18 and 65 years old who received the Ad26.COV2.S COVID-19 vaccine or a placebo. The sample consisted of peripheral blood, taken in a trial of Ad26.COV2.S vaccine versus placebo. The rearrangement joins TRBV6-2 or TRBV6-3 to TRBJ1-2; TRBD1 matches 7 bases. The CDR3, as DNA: TGTGCCAGCAGTCCCGACAGGGAGGGCGATGGCTACACCTTC. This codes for CASSPDREGDGYTF.